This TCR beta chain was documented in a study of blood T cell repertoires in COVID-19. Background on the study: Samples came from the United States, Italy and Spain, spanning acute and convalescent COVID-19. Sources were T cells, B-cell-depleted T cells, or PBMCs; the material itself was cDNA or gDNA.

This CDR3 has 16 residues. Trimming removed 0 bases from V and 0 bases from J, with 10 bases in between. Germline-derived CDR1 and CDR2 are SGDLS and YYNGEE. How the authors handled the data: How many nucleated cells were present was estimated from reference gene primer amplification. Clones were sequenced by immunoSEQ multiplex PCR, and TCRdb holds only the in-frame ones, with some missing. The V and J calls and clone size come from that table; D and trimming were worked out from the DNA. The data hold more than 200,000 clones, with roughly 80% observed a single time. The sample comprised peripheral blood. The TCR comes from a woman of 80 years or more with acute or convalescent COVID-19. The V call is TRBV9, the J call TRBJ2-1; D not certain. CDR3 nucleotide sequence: TGTGCCAGCAGCGTAGACCCCGTGAGCTCCTACAATGAGCAGTTCTTC. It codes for CASSVDPVSSYNEQFF.